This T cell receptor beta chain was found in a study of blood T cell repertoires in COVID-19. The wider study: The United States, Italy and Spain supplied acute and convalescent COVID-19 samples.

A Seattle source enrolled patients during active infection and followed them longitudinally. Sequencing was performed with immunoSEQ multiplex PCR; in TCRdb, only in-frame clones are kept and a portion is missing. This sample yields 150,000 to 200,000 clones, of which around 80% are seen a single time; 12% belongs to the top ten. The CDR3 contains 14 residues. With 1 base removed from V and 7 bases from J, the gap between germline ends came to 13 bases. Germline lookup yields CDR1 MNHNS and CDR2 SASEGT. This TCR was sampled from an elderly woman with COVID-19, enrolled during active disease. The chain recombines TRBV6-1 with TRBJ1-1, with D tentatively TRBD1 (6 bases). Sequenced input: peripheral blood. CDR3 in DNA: TGTGCCAGCAGTGAAGAGGCAGGGGTGGTTGAAGCTTTCTTT. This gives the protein CASSEEAGVVEAFF.